This T cell receptor (beta chain) emerged from a study of blood T cell repertoires in COVID-19. Measured with immunoSEQ multiplex PCR; TCRdb has only the in-frame clones, and not every one. The data hold 400,000 to 450,000 clones, with 80% to 90% observed a single time. The J segment lost 1 base and the V segment lost 4 bases, leaving 0 bases of the junction unmatched. CDR3 length: 15 residues. Per germline, CDR1 SGHNT and CDR2 YYREEE (reference sequence). What was sequenced was PBMCs or T cells enriched from blood (not recorded which). The chain links TRBV5-4 to TRBJ2-2; TRBD2 agrees at 11 bases. The sequence derives from a man in his thirties or forties who had recovered from COVID-19. The DNA for the CDR3 is TGTGCCAGCAGCCTAGCGGGAGGGAACACCGGGGAGCTGTTTTTT. As protein: CASSLAGGNTGELFF.